This record concerns one T cell receptor beta chain sequence. Its specific antigen is unknown. Per-base quality was not reported, and no clone a single base away is much larger than it. These data originate in a study of blood T cell repertoires in COVID-19 (TCRdb year 2020). Study-wide context: Samples from collaborators originated in the United States, Italy and Spain and spanned both the acute and convalescent phases of COVID-19. The material from the prospective study consisted of cDNA or gDNA derived from T cells, B-cell-depleted T cells, or PBMCs. Subjects who had been exposed to COVID-19, were actively infected with it, or had recovered from it provided the deeply sampled blood TCRbeta repertoires that made up the dataset. A freely available public database, intended as a resource for researchers studying the immune response to SARS-CoV-2, is where the repertoires were released. Samples were obtained from the ongoing ImmuneRACE study (first 160 participants) and from over a thousand subjects provided by 6 global collaborators. Nearly every sample came with metadata listing a de-identified subject ID, COVID-19 status, age in years and sex. Where HLA class I and class II types were available, the types were taken from metadata supplied by the sample provider, not from assay-based typing. General study outcomes and caveats: How much clinical and demographic metadata was included differed by source and by participant, and the metadata was provided uncurated.

TCRbeta CDR3 regions were amplified from genomic DNA using the immunoSEQ Assay, a bias-controlled multiplex PCR. The study's own analysis went as follows. Within the assay, amplification of reference gene primers was used to estimate how many nucleated cells each sample contained. To quantify the absolute abundance of each unique TCRbeta CDR3 rearrangement, sequence reads were collapsed and filtered. For each sample, productive Simpson clonality was calculated as the square root of Simpson's diversity index across productive rearrangements. Imported from immuneACCESS, the table was reduced by TCRdb to in-frame sequences with V and J called. These copies leave out some clones; in studies compared against another copy, an unresolved V gene accounts for under half, and the cause of the remainder is not known. V and J calls and clone size follow that table, whereas D and trimming were derived from the DNA. This sample lists 120,000 or so clones; 75% to 90% were detected once. Of the sample, roughly 30% is held by the ten largest clones.

Collaborating institutions collected whole blood in K2EDTA tubes following their own protocols. For TCRbeta analysis, collaborators shipped samples as frozen whole blood, isolated PBMCs, or DNA extracted from either of those sample types. This TCR derives from a woman aged 70 to 79 with acute or convalescent COVID-19. The sequencing sample was made of peripheral blood.

This receptor has the CDR3 CASSQPGIGYTF. In nucleotides, the sequence is TGTGCCAGCAGCCAACCAGGGATAGGCTACACCTTC. The chain employs TRBV14 and TRBJ1-2, and possibly TRBD1, on 5 matching bases. The germline V gene specifies SGHDN as CDR1 and FVKESK as CDR2. The CDR3 runs 12 amino acids, cysteine and phenylalanine included. CDR3 DNA is the only sequence kept; it has 36 bases, read in frame from the first base. V and J are truncated by 2 bases and 8 bases respectively, leaving an intervening sequence of 9 bases.